These 28 T cell receptor beta chains were all obtained from the same sample, sequenced in a study of shared clonotypes between healthy human individuals. Only in-frame clones appear in the TCRdb table, and some are missing; sequencing was by immunoSEQ multiplex PCR. The data hold about 2.3 million clones, with more than 85% observed a single time. Material: naive CD4+ T cells from PBMCs. Noted subset: CD45RA+ positively selected. The receptor set was obtained from a young man in good health. Some clones in this sample may be carry-over from other donors' samples.

This chain links TRBV4-2 with TRBJ2-1; no reliable D call. The CDR3 has 15 residues. V was shortened by 1 base and J by 8 bases, with 15 bases between the two germline ends. Germline values: CDR1 LGHNA, CDR2 YNFKEQ. The CDR3 DNA reads as TGTGCCAGCAGCCAAGTTTATCGCGGTATCGATGAGCAGTTCTTC. Its translation: CASSQVYRGIDEQFF.

Comments on this clone: In the same sample, other DNA sequences code for this CDR3. V usage is TRBV18 and J usage is TRBJ2-1; a possible D gene is TRBD1 (5 bases). Trimming cost V 3 bases and J 6 bases, with 12 bases left between them. In germline, CDR1 is KGHSH, CDR2 LQKENI. This CDR3 comprises 14 residues. Here the CDR3 DNA reads TGTGCCAGCTCACCCCGGCAGGGTACCAATGAGCAGTTCTTC. This codes for CASSPRQGTNEQFF.

J is TRBJ2-5 and V is TRBV28; D ambiguous. The CDR3 covers 13 residues. The V and J ends lost 3 bases and 4 bases respectively, with 9 bases between them. Germline lookup yields CDR1 MDHEN and CDR2 SYDVKM. In nucleotides, the CDR3 is TGTGCCAGCAGTTTGGGGAACGGAGAGACCCAGTACTTC. This gives the protein CASSLGNGETQYF. Full variable domain (missing parts from reference TRBV28 and TRBJ2-5): DVKVTQSSRYLVKRTGEKVFLECVQDMDHENMFWYRQDPGLGLRLIYFSYDVKMKEKGDIPEGYSVSREKKERFSLILESASTNQTSMYLCASSLGNGETQYFGPGTRLLVL.

This chain joins TRBV29-1 and TRBJ2-5; 10 nucleotides agree with TRBD1. In germline, CDR1 is SQVTM, CDR2 ANQGSEA. The CDR3 length is 16 residues. Germline trimming cut 4 bases from V and 3 bases from J; bases unmatched to any gene: 11. CDR3 amino acids: CSVGGRGTGVEETQYF. The CDR3 DNA reads as TGCAGCGTTGGAGGGAGGGGGACAGGGGTGGAAGAGACCCAGTACTTC.

The rearrangement links TRBV4-2 to TRBJ2-3, with 9 bases that match TRBD2. The J segment lost 4 bases and the V segment lost 0 bases, leaving 8 bases of the junction unmatched. Germline-derived CDR1 and CDR2 are LGHNA and YNFKEQ. This CDR3 region has 17 residues. The CDR3 is CASSQDLREGRADTQYF. The DNA of the CDR3 is TGTGCCAGCAGCCAAGATTTGCGGGAGGGCCGGGCAGATACGCAGTATTTT.

V and J are TRBV18 and TRBJ1-1, with D maybe TRBD1 (5 bases). V lost 2 bases and J lost 6, with 10 bases in between. The CDR3 is 13 amino acids. Germline CDR1 is KGHSH and CDR2 is LQKENI. The CDR3 sequence: CASSPGAGAEAFF. Here the CDR3 DNA reads TGTGCCAGCTCACCAGGGGCCGGGGCTGAAGCTTTCTTT.

The CDR3 DNA follows: TGCGCCAGCAGCCAGGAACCTAGCGGGAGTTCGTACGAGCAGTACTTC. Its protein is CASSQEPSGSSYEQYF. The V call is TRBV5-1, the J call TRBJ2-7; 10 bases fit TRBD2. The V gene's germline CDR1 is SGHRS and CDR2 YFSETQ. The ends lost 4 bases at V and 4 bases at J; junction bases unmatched: 11. This CDR3 contains 16 residues.

This clone was recorded once. This chain joins TRBV6-5 and TRBJ1-2; D is unclear. The V gene lost 4 bases and the J gene lost 2 bases, with 11 bases spanning the gap. Germline V gene data show CDR1 as MNHEY and CDR2 as SVGAGI. CDR3 length: 14 amino acids. The CDR3, as DNA: TGTGCCAGCAGTTCCATACAGTGGAACTATGGCTACACCTTC. It is translated as CASSSIQWNYGYTF.

The J gene is TRBJ2-7, the V gene TRBV15, with 11 bases that match TRBD1. V was pared by 0 bases and J by 1 base, with 5 bases of the junction left unmatched. The CDR3 has 17 residues. Germline V CDR1 and CDR2: LNHNV, YYDKDF (reference sequence). Here the CDR3 DNA reads TGTGCCACCAGCAGAGATCGGGGGACAGGGGGGTCCTACGAGCAGTACTTC. Translation gives CATSRDRGTGGSYEQYF.

The gene calls are TRBV28 and TRBJ2-7, with a tentative D call TRBD1 (5 bases). There are 15 residues in the CDR3. V dropped 6 bases and J dropped 3 bases, with 18 bases sitting between them. The germline gives CDR1 MDHEN, CDR2 SYDVKM. The CDR3 DNA reads as TGTGCCAGCAGATATATCAGGGCAGGCCTCTACGAGCAGTACTTC. Translated: CASRYIRAGLYEQYF.

The CDR3 reads CASSQGVGVNYGYTF. As DNA, the CDR3 is TGTGCCAGCAGCCAAGGCGTCGGGGTTAACTATGGCTACACCTTC. The chain has TRBV14 and TRBJ1-2; no reliable D call. This CDR3 comprises 15 residues. Germline V gene sequence: CDR1 SGHDN, CDR2 FVKESK. Trimming left V 1 base short and J 1 base short, with 10 bases between.

The chain carries TRBV7-9 and TRBJ2-1; tentative D call: TRBD1 (6 bases). Trimming shortened V by 5 bases and J by 0 bases, and 11 bases separated the two germline ends. Looked up from germline, CDR1 is SEHNR and CDR2 is FQNEAQ (reference sequence). The CDR3 spans 15 residues. CDR3 region: CASSPQGSSYNEQFF. For the CDR3, the DNA is TGTGCCAGCAGCCCACAGGGAAGCTCCTACAATGAGCAGTTCTTC. The complete variable domain, with remaining parts taken from reference TRBV7-9 and TRBJ2-1, reads DTGVSQNPRHKITKRGQNVTFRCDPISEHNRLYWYRQTLGQGPEFLTYFQNEAQLEKSRLLSDRFSAERPKGSFSTLEIQRTEQGDSAMYLCASSPQGSSYNEQFFGPGTRLTVL.

CDR3 sequence: CASSGAYSGNTIYF. CDR3 in DNA: TGTGCCAGCAGCGGCGCCTACTCTGGAAACACCATATATTTT. This sequence joins TRBV7-8 and TRBJ1-3; D call uncertain. The germline V and J ends were trimmed by 5 bases and 0 bases, with 8 bases remaining between them. This CDR3 comprises 14 residues. Germline lookup yields CDR1 SGHVS and CDR2 FQNEAQ.

The chain uses TRBV7-3 and TRBJ2-2; D is unresolved. Trimming took off 1 base at V and 4 bases at J, with 10 bases between the two ends. Per germline, CDR1 SGHTA and CDR2 FQGTGA. The CDR3 is made up of 15 amino acids. The CDR3 DNA reads TGTGCCAGCAGCTTAAAGTGGGGAACCACCGGGGAGCTGTTTTTT. Translating it yields CASSLKWGTTGELFF.

The CDR3 DNA reads as TGTGCCAGCAGTCGGGGACAGAGCAATCAGCCCCAGCATTTT. It is translated as CASSRGQSNQPQHF. The rearrangement uses TRBV6-5 and TRBJ1-5; 7 bases map to TRBD1. CDR1 and CDR2 (germline): MNHEY, SVGAGI. The CDR3 is 14 amino acids. Losses at the gene ends were 5 bases for V and 1 base for J; bases not matched to a gene: 2.

The genes are TRBV5-6 and TRBJ2-1; 9 bases map to TRBD2. Germline V lookup: CDR1 SGHDT, CDR2 YYEEEE. V trimming: 0 bases; J trimming: 0 bases; junction bases outside the gene matches: 4. The length of the CDR3 is 17 residues. The CDR3 region has the DNA TGTGCCAGCAGCTTGGTCCTAGCGGGGAACTCCTACAATGAGCAGTTCTTC. Translated: CASSLVLAGNSYNEQFF.

The chain carries TRBV9 and TRBJ2-7; D call uncertain. V was pared by 6 bases and J by 5 bases, with 6 bases between. CDR1 is SGDLS and CDR2 is YYNGEE in the germline V gene. The CDR3 is 10 amino acids. This CDR3 is CASNLDEQYF. The CDR3 coding sequence is TGTGCCAGCAATCTCGACGAGCAGTACTTC.

This clone appeared a few times. The chain couples TRBV5-4 to TRBJ1-3; D remains ambiguous. Looked up from germline, CDR1 is SGHNT and CDR2 is YYREEE (reference sequence). Deletions cut 4 bases from V and 0 bases from J, with 8 bases between. The CDR3 runs 14 residues. CDR3 protein: CASSAGISGNTIYF. As DNA, the CDR3 is TGTGCCAGCAGCGCGGGCATCTCTGGAAACACCATATATTTT.

A remark on this clone: Other DNA variants within this sample encode the same CDR3. The chain combines TRBV5-1 with TRBJ1-5, with a possible D match to TRBD1 (5 bases). Germline loops: CDR1 SGHRS, CDR2 YFSETQ. V lost 0 bases and J 1 base, leaving 8 bases between the germline ends. The CDR3 spans 15 residues. CDR3 sequence: CASSLEGRSNQPQHF. The CDR3, as DNA: TGCGCCAGCAGCTTGGAGGGGAGAAGCAATCAGCCCCAGCATTTT. Drawing the rest from reference TRBV5-1 and TRBJ1-5, the complete variable domain is KAGVTQTPRYLIKTRGQQVTLSCSPISGHRSVSWYQQTPGQGLQFLFEYFSETQRNKGNFPGRFSGRQFSNSRSEMNVSTLELGDSALYLCASSLEGRSNQPQHFGDGTRLSIL.

A word on this clone: At the DNA level, this CDR3 is encoded by other sequences in the same sample as well. Written as DNA, the CDR3 is TGTGCCAGCAGCCAAGGACGGAATTACGAGCAGTACTTC. Translated: CASSQGRNYEQYF. This chain links TRBV14 with TRBJ2-7; D unclear. The CDR3 extends over 13 amino acids. V was pared by 1 base and J by 4 bases, with 8 bases between. The germline V gene encodes CDR1 SGHDN and CDR2 FVKESK.

Details on this clone: One end of the junction varies from germline; a read error may be responsible. This CDR3 reads CASSSPAGPTFPLIF. DNA of the CDR3: TGCGCCAGCAGCTCCCCGGCGGGGCCTACCTTCCCCTTAATCTTC. The chain links TRBV5-1 to TRBJ2-1, with D possibly being TRBD2 (6 bases). Germline CDR1 SGHRS, CDR2 YFSETQ. CDR3 length: 15 residues. Looking up the rest from reference TRBV5-1 and TRBJ2-1 gives the full variable domain: KAGVTQTPRYLIKTRGQQVTLSCSPISGHRSVSWYQQTPGQGLQFLFEYFSETQRNKGNFPGRFSGRQFSNSRSEMNVSTLELGDSALYLCASSSPAGPTFPLIFGPGTRLTVL.

This clone was recorded a few times. The V call is TRBV10-1, the J call TRBJ2-7, with D uncertain. V shed 0 bases and J shed 6 bases, with 9 bases lying between them. Germline CDR1 WNHNN, CDR2 SYGVQD (reference sequence). This CDR3 region has 13 residues. DNA of the CDR3: TGCGCCAGCAGTGAGTCCAGGTCAGCCGAGCAGTACTTC. It encodes CASSESRSAEQYF.

This clone was seen just once. V is TRBV21-1 and J is TRBJ2-2; TRBD2, as called in the table, went unchecked against the DNA. TRBV21-1 is flagged as a pseudogene. The CDR3 length is 18 residues. Here the CDR3 reads CASSRPGRSGANTGELFF. CDR3 nucleotide sequence: TGTGCCAGCAGCCGCCCCGGTCGTAGCGGAGCGAACACCGGGGAGCTGTTTTTT.

This rearrangement joins TRBV4-1 to TRBJ1-2, with 11 bases lining up with TRBD1. Germline V lookup: CDR1 MGHRA, CDR2 YSYEKL. The V gene end was trimmed by 4 bases and the J gene end by 8 bases; junction bases not matched to a gene: 6. This CDR3 region has 14 residues. CDR3 residues: CASSPGQGAYGYTF. For the CDR3, the DNA is TGCGCCAGCAGCCCAGGACAGGGGGCTTACGGCTACACCTTC.

The chain is built from TRBV6-6 and TRBJ1-2, with a tentative D call TRBD1 (5 bases). CDR1 is MNHNY and CDR2 is SVGAGI in the germline V gene (reference sequence). V was cut by 2 bases and J by 2 bases, with 9 bases left in between. CDR3 length: 14 amino acids. The CDR3 protein is CASSYRDGNYGYTF. The CDR3 bases are TGTGCCAGCAGTTACAGGGACGGCAACTATGGCTACACCTTC.

The rearrangement uses TRBV15 and TRBJ2-5; 7 bases are a match to TRBD2. The germline V gene has CDR1 LNHNV and CDR2 YYDKDF (reference sequence). CDR3 length equals 16 residues. Trimming removed 5 bases from V and 4 bases from J; junction bases left unmatched: 13. The CDR3 reads CATSFGGAGVGETQYF. CDR3 in DNA: TGTGCCACCAGCTTTGGCGGGGCGGGAGTGGGAGAGACCCAGTACTTC.

This sequence joins TRBV19 and TRBJ2-5, with 8 bases matching TRBD1. Losses at the gene ends were 6 bases for V and 5 bases for J; bases not matched to a gene: 8. From germline, CDR1 is LNHDA and CDR2 SQIVND (reference sequence). This CDR3 is built from 14 residues. CDR3 sequence reads: CASRRQGSQETQYF. The CDR3, as DNA: TGTGCCAGTAGGCGACAGGGGTCTCAGGAGACCCAGTACTTC.

About this clone: Other DNA sequences in the same sample also yield this CDR3. V is TRBV11-3 and J is TRBJ2-1; the match to TRBD2 covers 7 bases. Germline loops: CDR1 SGHNT, CDR2 YENEEA. The junction had 2 bases not matched to a gene; V was cut back by 1 base and J by 2 bases. This CDR3 contains 15 residues. CDR3 amino acids: CASSLVGGTYNEQFF. For the CDR3, the DNA is TGTGCCAGCAGCTTAGTCGGGGGGACCTACAATGAGCAGTTCTTC.